The T cell receptor (beta chain) described here comes from a study of T cell changes during pregnancy in multiple sclerosis. Generated by immunoSEQ multiplex PCR, the TCRdb table keeps only in-frame clones and is missing some. This table has about 75,000 clones, around 92% appearing once. The sample consisted of peripheral blood, taken in the first trimester of pregnancy. This sequence was found in a female donor in good health, enrolled as a control in a pregnancy study.

CDR3 in amino acids: CASSSEGASSYEQYF. The CDR3 nucleotides are TGTGCCAGCAGCTCCGAGGGGGCAAGCTCCTACGAGCAGTACTTC. The rearrangement links TRBV6-1 to TRBJ2-7, with 7 positions matching TRBD1. V shed 6 bases and J 0 bases; nucleotides not matched to a gene: 8. This CDR3 has 15 residues. From germline, CDR1 is MNHNS and CDR2 SASEGT.